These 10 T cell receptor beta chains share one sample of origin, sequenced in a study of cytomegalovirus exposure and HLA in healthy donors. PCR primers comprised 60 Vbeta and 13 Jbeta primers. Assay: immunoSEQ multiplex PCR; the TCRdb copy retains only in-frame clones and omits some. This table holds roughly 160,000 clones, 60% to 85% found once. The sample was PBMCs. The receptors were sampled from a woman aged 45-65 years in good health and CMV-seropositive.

CDR3 sequence: CASSNNREWGQYF. CDR3 coding DNA: TGTGCCAGCAGCAACAACAGGGAATGGGGGCAGTATTTT. This sequence joins TRBV7-2 and TRBJ2-3; weak D call: TRBD1 (6 bases). V lost 5 bases and J 11 bases, leaving 17 bases between the germline ends. The germline V gene encodes CDR1 SGHTA and CDR2 FQGNSA. The CDR3 runs 13 residues.

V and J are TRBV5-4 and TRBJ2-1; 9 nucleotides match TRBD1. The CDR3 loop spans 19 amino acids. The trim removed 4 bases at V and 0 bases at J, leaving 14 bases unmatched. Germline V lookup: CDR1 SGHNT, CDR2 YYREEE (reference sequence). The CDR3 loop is CASSRRVGQGRGSYNEQFF. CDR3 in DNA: TGTGCCAGCAGCCGTAGGGTCGGACAGGGGAGAGGCTCCTACAATGAGCAGTTCTTC.

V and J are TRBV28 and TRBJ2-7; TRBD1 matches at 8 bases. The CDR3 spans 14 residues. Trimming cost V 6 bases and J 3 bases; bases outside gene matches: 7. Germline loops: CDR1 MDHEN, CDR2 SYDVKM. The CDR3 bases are TGTGCCAGCAGCCCTTGGACAGGGAGCTACGAGCAGTACTTC. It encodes CASSPWTGSYEQYF.

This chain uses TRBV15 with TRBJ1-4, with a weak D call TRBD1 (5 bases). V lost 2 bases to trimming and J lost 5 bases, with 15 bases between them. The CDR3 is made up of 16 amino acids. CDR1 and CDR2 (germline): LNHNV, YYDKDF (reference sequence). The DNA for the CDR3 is TGTGCCACCAGCAGATCCCGACAGTCCCGCAATGAAAAACTGTTTTTT. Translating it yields CATSRSRQSRNEKLFF.

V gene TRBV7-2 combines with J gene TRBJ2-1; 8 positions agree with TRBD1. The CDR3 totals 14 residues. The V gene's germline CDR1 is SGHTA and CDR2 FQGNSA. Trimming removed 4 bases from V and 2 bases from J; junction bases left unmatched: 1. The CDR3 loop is CASSSDRAYNEQFF. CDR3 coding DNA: TGTGCCAGCAGCTCGGACAGGGCCTACAATGAGCAGTTCTTC.

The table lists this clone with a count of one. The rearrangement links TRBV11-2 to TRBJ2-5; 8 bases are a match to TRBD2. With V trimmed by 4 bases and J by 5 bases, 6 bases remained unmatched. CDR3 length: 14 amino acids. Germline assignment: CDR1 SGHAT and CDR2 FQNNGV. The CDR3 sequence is CASSYTSGVETQYF. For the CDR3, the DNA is TGTGCCAGCAGCTATACTAGCGGAGTGGAGACCCAGTACTTC.

For the CDR3, the DNA is TGTGCCAGCTCATCACAGGGGAACTATGGCTACACCTTC. It yields the protein CASSSQGNYGYTF. The chain uses TRBV18 and TRBJ1-2, with 7 bases identical to TRBD1. The CDR3 runs to 13 residues. With V trimmed by 5 bases and J by 2 bases, 2 bases remained unmatched. Germline loops: CDR1 KGHSH, CDR2 LQKENI.

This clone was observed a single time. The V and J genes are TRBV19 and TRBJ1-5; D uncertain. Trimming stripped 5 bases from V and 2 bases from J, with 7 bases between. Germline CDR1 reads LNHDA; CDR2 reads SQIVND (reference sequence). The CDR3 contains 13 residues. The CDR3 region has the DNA TGTGCCAGTAGTGGGCAGCGCAATCAGCCCCAGCATTTT. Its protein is CASSGQRNQPQHF. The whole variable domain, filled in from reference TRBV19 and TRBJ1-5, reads DGGITQSPKYLFRKEGQNVTLSCEQNLNHDAMYWYRQDPGQGLRLIYYSQIVNDFQKGDIAEGYSVSREKKESFPLTVTSAQKNPTAFYLCASSGQRNQPQHFGDGTRLSIL.

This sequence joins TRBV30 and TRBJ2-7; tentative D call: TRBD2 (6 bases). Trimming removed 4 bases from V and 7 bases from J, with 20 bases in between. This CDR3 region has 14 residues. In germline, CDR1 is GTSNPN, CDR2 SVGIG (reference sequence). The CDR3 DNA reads TGTGCCTGGAACCCTCTAGGGAGTCGGGGGGAGCAGTACTTC. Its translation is CAWNPLGSRGEQYF.

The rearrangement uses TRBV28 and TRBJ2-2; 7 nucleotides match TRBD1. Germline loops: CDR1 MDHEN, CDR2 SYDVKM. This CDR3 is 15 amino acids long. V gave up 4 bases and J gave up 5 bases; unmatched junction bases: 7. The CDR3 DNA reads TGTGCCAGCAGTTCTCCGGGACAGCGTACCGGGGAGCTGTTTTTT. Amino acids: CASSSPGQRTGELFF. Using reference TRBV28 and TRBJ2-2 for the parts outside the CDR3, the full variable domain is DVKVTQSSRYLVKRTGEKVFLECVQDMDHENMFWYRQDPGLGLRLIYFSYDVKMKEKGDIPEGYSVSREKKERFSLILESASTNQTSMYLCASSSPGQRTGELFFGEGSRLTVL.